This T cell receptor beta chain was sequenced in a study of Graves' ophthalmopathy and Graves' hyperthyroidism. Study findings and constraints: The model's prediction of ophthalmopathy progression had approximately 71% sensitivity and around 72% specificity. Clonotypes were expanded in thyroid at above 0.001 frequency, and most also appeared in blood.

This clonotype was observed at least ten times. Its antigen is undetermined. Using RNA transcripts, the TCR beta CDR3 regions were amplified. The first-round RT-PCR employed HTBI primers together with the Qiagen OneStep RT-PCR kit. A multiplex PCR was then performed as the second round. TCRdb independently ran MiXCR on the multiplex PCR reads; one entry per CDR3 protein. Among about 660,000 distinct CDR3 sequences listed, 35% to 45% were seen once. V dropped 4 bases and J dropped 6; count of bases not matched to a gene: 6. The CDR3 loop spans 14 amino acids. Germline CDR1 and CDR2: LNHDA and SQIVND (reference sequence). Certain patients, namely those with other autoimmune diseases, uncontrolled infections, pregnancy or lactation, were excluded. The authors diagnosed from clinical symptoms, serum thyroxine, TRAb, thyroid ultrasound and orbital computed tomography.

Input material: peripheral blood. This TCR came from an adult man with Graves' ophthalmopathy. The chain is built from TRBV19 and TRBJ2-7; TRBD2 aligns across 10 bases. The CDR3 here is CASSTLAGAVEQYF. The CDR3 DNA sequence: TGTGCCAGTAGTACCCTAGCGGGAGCCGTCGAGCAGTACTTC.